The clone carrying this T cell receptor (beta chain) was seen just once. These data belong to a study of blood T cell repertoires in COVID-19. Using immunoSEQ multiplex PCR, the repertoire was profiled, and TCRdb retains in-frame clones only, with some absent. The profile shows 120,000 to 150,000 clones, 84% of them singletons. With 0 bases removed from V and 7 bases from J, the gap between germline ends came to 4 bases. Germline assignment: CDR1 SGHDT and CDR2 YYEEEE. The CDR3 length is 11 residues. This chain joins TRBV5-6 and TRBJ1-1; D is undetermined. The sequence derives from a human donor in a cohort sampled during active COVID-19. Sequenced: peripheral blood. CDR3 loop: CASSLDSEAFF. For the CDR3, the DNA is TGTGCCAGCAGCTTGGACAGTGAAGCTTTCTTT.